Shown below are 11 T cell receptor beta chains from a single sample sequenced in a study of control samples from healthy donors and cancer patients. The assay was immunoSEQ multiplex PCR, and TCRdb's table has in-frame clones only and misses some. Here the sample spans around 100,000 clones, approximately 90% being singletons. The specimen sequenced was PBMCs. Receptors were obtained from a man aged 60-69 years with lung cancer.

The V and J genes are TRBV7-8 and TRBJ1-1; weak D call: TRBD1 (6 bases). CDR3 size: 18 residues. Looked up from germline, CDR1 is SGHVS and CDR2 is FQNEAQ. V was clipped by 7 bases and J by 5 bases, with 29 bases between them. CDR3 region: CASTLNSKGGGRGTEAFF. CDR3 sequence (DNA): TGTGCCAGCACTCTAAATTCAAAAGGGGGGGGAAGAGGGACTGAAGCTTTCTTT.

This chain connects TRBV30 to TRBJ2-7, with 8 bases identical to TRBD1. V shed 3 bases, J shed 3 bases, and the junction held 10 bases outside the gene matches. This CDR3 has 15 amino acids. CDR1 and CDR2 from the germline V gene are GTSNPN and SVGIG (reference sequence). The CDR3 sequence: CAWRGRDRSIYEQYF. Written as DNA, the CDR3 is TGTGCCTGGAGGGGCCGGGACAGGAGTATCTACGAGCAGTACTTC.

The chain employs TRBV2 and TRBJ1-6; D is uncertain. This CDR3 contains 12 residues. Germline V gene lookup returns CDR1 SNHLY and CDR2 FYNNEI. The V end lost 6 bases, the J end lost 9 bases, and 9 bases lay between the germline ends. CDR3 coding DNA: TGTGCCAGCAGCCTAATCAGTTCACCCCTCCACTTT. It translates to CASSLISSPLHF.

The DNA for the CDR3 is TGTGCCAGCAGTTCGGGACCTGAAAATTCACCCCTCCACTTT. It encodes CASSSGPENSPLHF. This sequence joins TRBV2 and TRBJ1-6, with D perhaps TRBD1 (5 bases). Germline V lookup: CDR1 SNHLY, CDR2 FYNNEI. Trimming removed 5 bases from V and 7 bases from J, with 12 bases in between. This CDR3 region has 14 residues. The whole variable domain, remainder taken from reference TRBV2 and TRBJ1-6, is EPEVTQTPSHQVTQMGQEVILRCVPISNHLYFYWYRQILGQKVEFLVSFYNNEISEKSEIFDDQFSVERPDGSNFTLKIRSTKLEDSAMYFCASSSGPENSPLHFGNGTRLTVT.

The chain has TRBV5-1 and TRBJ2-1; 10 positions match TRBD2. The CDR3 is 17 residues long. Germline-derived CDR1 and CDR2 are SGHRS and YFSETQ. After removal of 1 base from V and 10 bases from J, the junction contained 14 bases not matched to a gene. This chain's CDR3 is CASSLSETSGISSEQFF. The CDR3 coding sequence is TGCGCCAGCAGCTTGTCAGAAACTAGCGGGATCTCCAGCGAGCAGTTCTTC.

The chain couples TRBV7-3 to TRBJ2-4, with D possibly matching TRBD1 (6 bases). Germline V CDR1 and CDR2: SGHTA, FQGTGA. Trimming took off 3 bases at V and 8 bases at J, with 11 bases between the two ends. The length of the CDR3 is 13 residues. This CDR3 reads CASSFSEGDIQYF. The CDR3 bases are TGTGCCAGCAGCTTCAGTGAGGGGGACATTCAGTACTTC.

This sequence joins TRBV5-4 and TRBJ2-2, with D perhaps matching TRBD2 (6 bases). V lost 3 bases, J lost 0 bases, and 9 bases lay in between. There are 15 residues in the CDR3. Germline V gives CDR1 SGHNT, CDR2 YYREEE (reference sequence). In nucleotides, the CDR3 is TGTGCCAGCAGCTCGGGGGTATCGAACACCGGGGAGCTGTTTTTT. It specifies CASSSGVSNTGELFF.

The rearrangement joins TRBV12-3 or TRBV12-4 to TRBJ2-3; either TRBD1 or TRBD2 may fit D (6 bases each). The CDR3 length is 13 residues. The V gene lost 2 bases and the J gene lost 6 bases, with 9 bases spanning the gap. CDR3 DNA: TGTGCCAGCAGTTTATCGGGGGCCGATACGCAGTATTTT. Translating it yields CASSLSGADTQYF.

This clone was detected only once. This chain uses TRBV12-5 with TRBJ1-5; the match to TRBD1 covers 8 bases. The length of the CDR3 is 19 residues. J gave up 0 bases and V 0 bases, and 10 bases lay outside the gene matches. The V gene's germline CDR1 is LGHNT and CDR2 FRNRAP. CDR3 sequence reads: CASGLVPDGQGFSNQPQHF. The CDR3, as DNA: TGTGCTAGTGGTTTGGTACCCGACGGACAGGGTTTTAGCAATCAGCCCCAGCATTTT.

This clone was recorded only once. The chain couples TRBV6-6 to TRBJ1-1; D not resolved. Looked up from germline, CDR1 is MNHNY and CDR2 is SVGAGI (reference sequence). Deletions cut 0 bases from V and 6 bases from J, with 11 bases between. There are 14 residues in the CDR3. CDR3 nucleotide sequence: TGTGCCAGCAGTTACTCGGGGAATAGGCCTGAAGCTTTCTTT. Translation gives CASSYSGNRPEAFF.

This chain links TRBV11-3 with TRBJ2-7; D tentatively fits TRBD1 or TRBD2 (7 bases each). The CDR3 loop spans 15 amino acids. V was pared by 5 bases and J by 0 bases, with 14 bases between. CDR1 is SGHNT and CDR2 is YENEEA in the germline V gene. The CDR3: CASSPGGQSSYEQYV. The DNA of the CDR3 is TGTGCCAGCAGCCCGGGGGGACAGAGCTCCTACGAGCAGTACGTC.